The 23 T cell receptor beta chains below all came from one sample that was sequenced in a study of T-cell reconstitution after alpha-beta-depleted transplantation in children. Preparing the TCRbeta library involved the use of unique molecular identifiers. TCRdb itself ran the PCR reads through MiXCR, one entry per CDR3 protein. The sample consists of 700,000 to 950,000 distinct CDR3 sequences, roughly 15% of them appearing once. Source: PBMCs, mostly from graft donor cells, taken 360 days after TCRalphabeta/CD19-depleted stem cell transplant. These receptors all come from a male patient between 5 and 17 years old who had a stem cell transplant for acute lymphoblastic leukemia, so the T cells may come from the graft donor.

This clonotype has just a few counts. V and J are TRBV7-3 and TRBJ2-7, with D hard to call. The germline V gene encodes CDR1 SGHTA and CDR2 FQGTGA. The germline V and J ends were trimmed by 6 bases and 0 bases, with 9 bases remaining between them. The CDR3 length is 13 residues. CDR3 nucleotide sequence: TGTGCCAGCAGTCAGAGGCACTCCTACGAGCAGTACTTC. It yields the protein CASSQRHSYEQYF.

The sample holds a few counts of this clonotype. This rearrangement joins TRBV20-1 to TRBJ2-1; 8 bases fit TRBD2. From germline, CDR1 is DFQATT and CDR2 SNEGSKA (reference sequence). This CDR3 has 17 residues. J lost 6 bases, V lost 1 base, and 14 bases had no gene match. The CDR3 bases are TGCAGTGCTAGAGGAAAGGGCGGGACTAGATTGTTCAATGAGCAGTTCTTC. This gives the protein CSARGKGGTRLFNEQFF.

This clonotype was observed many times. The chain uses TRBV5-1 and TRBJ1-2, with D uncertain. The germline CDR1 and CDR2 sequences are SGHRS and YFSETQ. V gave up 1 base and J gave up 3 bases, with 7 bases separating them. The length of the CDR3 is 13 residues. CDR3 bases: TGCGCCAGCAGCTTGAGGAGGGACTATGGCTACACCTTC. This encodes CASSLRRDYGYTF. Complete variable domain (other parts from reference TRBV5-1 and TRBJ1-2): KAGVTQTPRYLIKTRGQQVTLSCSPISGHRSVSWYQQTPGQGLQFLFEYFSETQRNKGNFPGRFSGRQFSNSRSEMNVSTLELGDSALYLCASSLRRDYGYTFGSGTRLTVV.

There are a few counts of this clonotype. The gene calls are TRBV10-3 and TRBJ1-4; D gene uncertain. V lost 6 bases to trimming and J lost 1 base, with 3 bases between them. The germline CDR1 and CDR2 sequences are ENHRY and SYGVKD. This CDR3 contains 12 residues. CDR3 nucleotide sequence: TGTGCCATCAGCGAAACTAATGAAAAACTGTTTTTT. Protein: CAISETNEKLFF.

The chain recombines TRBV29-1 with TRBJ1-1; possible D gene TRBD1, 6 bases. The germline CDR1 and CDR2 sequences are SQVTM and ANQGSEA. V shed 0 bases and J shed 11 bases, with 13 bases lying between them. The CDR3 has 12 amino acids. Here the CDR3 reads CSVEDQGIRAFF. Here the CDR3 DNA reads TGCAGCGTTGAAGATCAGGGGATAAGGGCTTTCTTT.

The CDR3: CASSINPGTTNEQFF. The CDR3 DNA sequence: TGTGCCAGTAGTATTAACCCCGGGACTACCAATGAGCAGTTCTTC. This chain links TRBV19 with TRBJ2-1, with 7 positions matching TRBD2. This CDR3 has 15 residues. Germline V lookup: CDR1 LNHDA, CDR2 SQIVND (reference sequence). V lost 3 bases to trimming and J lost 6 bases; unmatched junction nucleotides: 8.

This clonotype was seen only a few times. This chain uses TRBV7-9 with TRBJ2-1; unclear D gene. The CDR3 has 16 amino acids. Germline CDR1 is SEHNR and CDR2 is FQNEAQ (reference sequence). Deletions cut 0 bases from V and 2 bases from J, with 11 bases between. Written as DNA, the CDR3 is TGTGCCAGCAGCTTAGCGATGTCAGGAACCTACAATGAGCAGTTCTTC. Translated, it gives CASSLAMSGTYNEQFF.

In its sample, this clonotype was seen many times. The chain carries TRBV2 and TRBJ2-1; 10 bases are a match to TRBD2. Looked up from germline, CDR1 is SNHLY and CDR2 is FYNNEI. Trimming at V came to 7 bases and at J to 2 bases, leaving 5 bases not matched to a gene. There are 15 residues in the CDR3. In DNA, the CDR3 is TGTGCCAGCACCTCAGGGACTAGCGCCTACAATGAGCAGTTCTTC. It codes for CASTSGTSAYNEQFF.

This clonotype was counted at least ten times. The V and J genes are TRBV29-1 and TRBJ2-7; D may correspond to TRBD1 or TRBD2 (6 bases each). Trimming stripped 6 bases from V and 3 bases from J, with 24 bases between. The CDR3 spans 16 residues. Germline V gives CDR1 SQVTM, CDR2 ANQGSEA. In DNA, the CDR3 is TGCAGCGTGGGCGAGTACAGGGAGGCAATAGTCTACGAGCAGTACTTC. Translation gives CSVGEYREAIVYEQYF.

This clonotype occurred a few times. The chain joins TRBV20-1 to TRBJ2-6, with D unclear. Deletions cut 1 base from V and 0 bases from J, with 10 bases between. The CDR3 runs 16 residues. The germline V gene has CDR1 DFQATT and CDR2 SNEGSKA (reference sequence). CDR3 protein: CSARVGFFSGANVLTF. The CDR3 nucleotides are TGCAGTGCTAGAGTGGGATTCTTCTCTGGGGCCAACGTCCTGACTTTC.

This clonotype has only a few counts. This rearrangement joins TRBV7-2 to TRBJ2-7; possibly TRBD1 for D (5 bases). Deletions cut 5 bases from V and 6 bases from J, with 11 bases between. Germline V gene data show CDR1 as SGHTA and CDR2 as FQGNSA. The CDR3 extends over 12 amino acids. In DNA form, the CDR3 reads TGTGCCAGCAGCCCTTGGGGCCGCGAGCAGTACTTC. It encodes CASSPWGREQYF.

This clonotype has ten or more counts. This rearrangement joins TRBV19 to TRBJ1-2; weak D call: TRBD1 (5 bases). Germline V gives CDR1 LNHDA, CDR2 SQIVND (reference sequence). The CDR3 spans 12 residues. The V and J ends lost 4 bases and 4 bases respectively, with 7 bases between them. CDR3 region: CASSTGGYGYTF. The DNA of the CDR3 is TGTGCCAGTAGTACCGGGGGCTATGGCTACACCTTC.

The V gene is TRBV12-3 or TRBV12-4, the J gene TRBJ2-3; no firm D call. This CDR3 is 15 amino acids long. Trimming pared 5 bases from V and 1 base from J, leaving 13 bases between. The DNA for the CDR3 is TGTGCCAGCAGTCCCGAAATCCGAGGCACAGATACGCAGTATTTT. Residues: CASSPEIRGTDTQYF.

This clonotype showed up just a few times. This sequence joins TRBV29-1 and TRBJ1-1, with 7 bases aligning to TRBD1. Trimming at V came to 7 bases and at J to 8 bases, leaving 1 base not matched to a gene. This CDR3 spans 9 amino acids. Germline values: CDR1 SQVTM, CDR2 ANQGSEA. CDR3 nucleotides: TGCAGCGCAGGGGGGGAAGCTTTCTTT. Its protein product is CSAGGEAFF.

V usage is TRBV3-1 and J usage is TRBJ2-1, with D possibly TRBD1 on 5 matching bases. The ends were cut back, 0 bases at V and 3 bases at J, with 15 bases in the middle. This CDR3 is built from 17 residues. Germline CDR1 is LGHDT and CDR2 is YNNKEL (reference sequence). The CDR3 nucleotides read TGTGCCAGCAGCCAAGATGGGATGTTCAGGGTCTACAATGAGCAGTTCTTC. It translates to CASSQDGMFRVYNEQFF.

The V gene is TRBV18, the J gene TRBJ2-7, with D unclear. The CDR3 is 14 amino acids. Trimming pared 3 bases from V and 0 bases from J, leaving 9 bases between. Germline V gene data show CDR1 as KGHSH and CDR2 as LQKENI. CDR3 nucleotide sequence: TGTGCCAGCTCACCGGACCTTTTCTCCTACGAGCAGTACTTC. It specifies CASSPDLFSYEQYF.

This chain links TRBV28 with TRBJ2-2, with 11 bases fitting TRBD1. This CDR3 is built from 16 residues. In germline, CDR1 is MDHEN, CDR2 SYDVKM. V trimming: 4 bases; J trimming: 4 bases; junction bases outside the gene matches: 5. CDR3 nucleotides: TGTGCCAGCAGTTCTTCCGGGACAGGGGGCACCGGGGAGCTGTTTTTT. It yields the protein CASSSSGTGGTGELFF.

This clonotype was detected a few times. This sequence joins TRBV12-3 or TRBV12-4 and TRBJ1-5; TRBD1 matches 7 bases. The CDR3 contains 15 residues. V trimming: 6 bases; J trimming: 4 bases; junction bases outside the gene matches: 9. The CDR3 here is CASSLGGQANQPQHF. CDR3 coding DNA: TGTGCCAGCAGCCTTGGTGGACAGGCTAATCAGCCCCAGCATTTT.

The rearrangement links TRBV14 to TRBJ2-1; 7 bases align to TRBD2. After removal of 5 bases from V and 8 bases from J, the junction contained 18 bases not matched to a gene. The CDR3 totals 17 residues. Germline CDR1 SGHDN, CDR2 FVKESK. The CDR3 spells CASSIRELRGRRDEQFF. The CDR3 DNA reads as TGTGCCAGCAGCATCAGGGAATTGCGCGGGAGACGGGATGAGCAGTTCTTC. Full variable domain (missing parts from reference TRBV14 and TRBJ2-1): EAGVTQFPSHSVIEKGQTVTLRCDPISGHDNLYWYRRVMGKEIKFLLHFVKESKQDESGMPNNRFLAERTGGTYSTLKVQPAELEDSGVYFCASSIRELRGRRDEQFFGPGTRLTVL.

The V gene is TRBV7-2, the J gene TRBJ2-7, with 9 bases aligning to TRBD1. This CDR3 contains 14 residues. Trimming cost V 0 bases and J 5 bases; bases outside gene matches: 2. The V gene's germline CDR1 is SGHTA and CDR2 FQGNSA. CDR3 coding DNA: TGTGCCAGCAGCTTAGCACAGGGGGCAGACGAGCAGTACTTC. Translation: CASSLAQGADEQYF.

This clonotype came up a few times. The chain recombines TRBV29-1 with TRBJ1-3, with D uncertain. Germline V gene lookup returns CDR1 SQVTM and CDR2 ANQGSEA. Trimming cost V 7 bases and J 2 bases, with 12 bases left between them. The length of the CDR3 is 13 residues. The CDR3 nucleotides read TGCAGCGCCCGGGCCGCGCCTGGAAACACCATATATTTT. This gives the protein CSARAAPGNTIYF.

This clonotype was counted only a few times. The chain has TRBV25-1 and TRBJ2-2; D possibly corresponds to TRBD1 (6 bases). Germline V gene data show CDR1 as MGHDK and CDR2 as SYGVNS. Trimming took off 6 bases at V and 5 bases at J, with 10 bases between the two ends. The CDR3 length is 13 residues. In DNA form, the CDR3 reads TGTGCCAGCAGGCCTACAGGGACCGGGGAGCTGTTTTTT. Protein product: CASRPTGTGELFF.

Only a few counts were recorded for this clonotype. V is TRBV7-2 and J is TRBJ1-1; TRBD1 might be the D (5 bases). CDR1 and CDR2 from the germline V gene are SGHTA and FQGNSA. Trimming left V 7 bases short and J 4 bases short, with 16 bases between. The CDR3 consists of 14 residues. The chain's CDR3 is CASIGREGITEAFF. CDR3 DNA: TGTGCCAGCATTGGGCGAGAGGGGATCACTGAAGCTTTCTTT.